This TCR beta chain was retrieved from a study of blood T cell repertoires in COVID-19. This table comes from immunoSEQ multiplex PCR, and its TCRdb copy is limited to in-frame clones, with some not included. The repertoire includes about 250,000 clones, about nine tenths of them detected once, and 1.5% to 2% sits in the top ten. CDR3 length: 15 residues. CDR1 is SGHRS and CDR2 is YFSETQ in the germline V gene. V gave up 2 bases and J gave up 5 bases; unmatched junction bases: 5. The sequence came from a woman aged 60-75 years who had recovered from COVID-19. The chain has TRBV5-1 and TRBJ2-5; 11 bases agree with TRBD1. Specimen: peripheral blood. The CDR3 DNA is TGCGCCAGCAGCTTTCGGGACAGGGGGTTGGAGACCCAGTACTTC. Translating gives CASSFRDRGLETQYF.